The entry below gives a single T cell receptor beta chain sequence along with its context. Through week 26, nivolumab 3 mg/kg IV was given weeks 1, 4, 7, 10, then biweekly. Libraries were prepared by immunoSEQ multiplex PCR; TCRdb keeps only in-frame clonotypes and omits some of them. The data show tens of thousands of clones, approximately 86% seen once. This sample was included in a study of ipilimumab plus nivolumab after autologous stem cell transplantation. V shed 0 bases and J shed 5 bases, with 20 bases lying between them. The CDR3 has 17 residues. Germline-derived CDR1 and CDR2 are SGHTS and YDEGEE.

The chain links TRBV5-8 to TRBJ1-2; a weak D match, TRBD1 (5 bases). The TCR originated in a male donor with diffuse large B-cell lymphoma. The sample was PBMCs, taken in a trial of ipilimumab plus nivolumab as post-transplant consolidation. The CDR3 here is CASSLAAGIMTEYGYTF. CDR3 coding DNA: TGTGCCAGCAGCTTGGCGGCAGGGATTATGACCGAGTATGGCTACACCTTC. The full variable domain, its missing parts supplied by reference TRBV5-8 and TRBJ1-2, is EAGVTQSPTHLIKTRGQQATLRCSPISGHTSVYWYQQALGLGLQFLLWYDEGEERNRGNFPPRFSGRQFPNYSSELNVNALELEDSALYLCASSLAAGIMTEYGYTFGSGTRLTVV.